This entry lists 9 T cell receptor beta chains sequenced from one sample in a study of blood T cells in healthy people across ages. Through a sample-barcoded 5' primer and a J-beta primer mix, a second PCR was run for roughly 7 to 12 cycles. MiXCR, applied by TCRdb to the 5' RACE reads, yields one record per CDR3 protein. The sample comprises 850,000 to 1,000,000 distinct CDR3 sequences, roughly 43% of which are singletons, and around an eighth rests with the top ten. The material sequenced was blood. Receptors were obtained from a man between 25 and 39 years old in good health.

The chain carries TRBV20-1 and TRBJ1-2; TRBD1 agrees at 10 bases. Per germline, CDR1 DFQATT and CDR2 SNEGSKA (reference sequence). Trimming removed 4 bases from V and 6 bases from J; junction bases left unmatched: 11. The CDR3 sequence is 15 residues long. CDR3 DNA: TGCAGTGCTAAAGACCCTAGACAGGGGGCCAATGGCTACACCTTC. Translation gives CSAKDPRQGANGYTF.

The chain links TRBV25-1 to TRBJ2-6; D is uncertain. The CDR3 length is 16 residues. Trimming shortened V by 3 bases and J by 0 bases, and 9 bases separated the two germline ends. CDR1 and CDR2 (germline): MGHDK, SYGVNS. CDR3 amino acids: CASSDSFSSGANVLTF. In nucleotides, the CDR3 is TGTGCCAGCAGTGACTCCTTCAGCTCTGGGGCCAACGTCCTGACTTTC.

This chain joins TRBV20-1 and TRBJ1-5; D remains unclear. V was pared by 1 base and J by 0 bases, with 10 bases between. This CDR3 spans 15 amino acids. CDR1 is DFQATT, CDR2 SNEGSKA, per germline (reference sequence). CDR3 coding DNA: TGCAGTGCTAGAGTCCTGGGCCCTAGCAATCAGCCCCAGCATTTT. Translated: CSARVLGPSNQPQHF.

There are many counts of this clonotype. The gene calls are TRBV7-2 and TRBJ2-1; 11 bases map to TRBD2. There are 16 residues in the CDR3. Germline lookup yields CDR1 SGHTA and CDR2 FQGNSA. V lost 0 bases, J lost 4 bases, and 2 bases stayed unmatched. CDR3 residues: CASSLARLAGYNEQFF. The DNA of the CDR3 is TGTGCCAGCAGCTTAGCGCGACTAGCGGGGTACAATGAGCAGTTCTTC.

Turning to this clonotype: A much larger clone is a single base away; this may be a read error. This rearrangement joins TRBV7-2 to TRBJ1-4, with a tentative D call TRBD1 (6 bases). This CDR3 is 14 amino acids long. V lost 5 bases and J lost 6, with 13 bases in between. CDR1 SGHTA and CDR2 FQGNSA come from the germline V gene. The chain's CDR3 is CASSVARGDEKLFF. The CDR3 DNA reads as TGTGCCAGCAGCGTCGCCAGGGGTGATGAAAAACTGTTTTTT.

The chain carries TRBV7-2 and TRBJ2-4; weak D call: TRBD1 (5 bases). The CDR3 extends over 13 amino acids. CDR1 SGHTA and CDR2 FQGNSA come from the germline V gene. The V end was cut by 4 bases, the J end by 13 bases, with 17 bases between. DNA for the CDR3: TGTGCCAGCAGCTCGGTACCCCAGGGTGAGCAGTACTTC. Amino acid sequence: CASSSVPQGEQYF.

J is TRBJ1-2 and V is TRBV14, with a tentative D call TRBD1 (5 bases). Germline CDR1 reads SGHDN; CDR2 reads FVKESK. This CDR3 has 16 amino acids. Trimming stripped 7 bases from V and 5 bases from J, with 23 bases between. The CDR3 nucleotides are TGTGCCAGCAAGTCCAGCAGGGTGGGGAACGATTATGGCTACACCTTC. Translated, it gives CASKSSRVGNDYGYTF.

The chain recombines TRBV12-5 with TRBJ2-5; D is unresolved. The V gene's germline CDR1 is LGHNT and CDR2 FRNRAP. CDR3 length: 12 amino acids. The V and J ends lost 7 bases and 2 bases respectively, with 8 bases between them. The CDR3 region has the DNA TGTGCTAGTGTACGAGATCAAGAGACCCAGTACTTC. This gives the protein CASVRDQETQYF.

Remarks on this clonotype: Relative to the germline gene, one junction end is altered; a read error may explain this. The CDR3 protein is CSVEGRAGYGYTF. The CDR3 DNA follows: TGCAGCGTGGAAGGACGGGCCGGATATGGCTACACCTTC. V is TRBV29-1 and J is TRBJ1-2; D not resolved. This CDR3 is 13 amino acids long. Germline CDR1 and CDR2: SQVTM and ANQGSEA. Filled out from reference TRBV29-1 and TRBJ1-2, the complete variable domain reads SAVISQKPSRDICQRGTSLTIQCQVDSQVTMMFWYRQQPGQSLTLIATANQGSEATYESGFVIDKFPISRPNLTFSTLTVSNMSPEDSSIYLCSVEGRAGYGYTFGSGTRLTVV.